This passage covers 18 T cell receptor beta chains from one sample sequenced in a study of cytomegalovirus exposure and HLA in healthy donors. The PCR used 60 Vbeta and 13 Jbeta primers. TCRdb's table, derived via immunoSEQ multiplex PCR, lists solely in-frame clones and lacks some. The profile covers around 150,000 clones, with about 74% appearing a single time and 2% to 2.5% taken by the ten largest. Sequencing was carried out using PBMCs. Every receptor here comes from a man aged 25-45 years in good health and CMV-seronegative.

The gene calls are TRBV27 and TRBJ2-1; 8 bases fit TRBD2. The CDR3 loop spans 14 amino acids. Germline V gene lookup returns CDR1 MNHEY and CDR2 SMNVEV (reference sequence). Trimming at V came to 2 bases and at J to 10 bases, leaving 7 bases not matched to a gene. Written as DNA, the CDR3 is TGTGCCAGCAGTTTAGCGGGAGGACGGTACGAGCAGTTCTTC. Its translation: CASSLAGGRYEQFF.

This clone was seen only a few times. V and J are TRBV6-5 and TRBJ2-2; TRBD2 is a possible D gene (6 bases). The CDR3 consists of 16 residues. V was shortened by 4 bases and J by 4 bases, with 16 bases between the two germline ends. Germline V gene lookup returns CDR1 MNHEY and CDR2 SVGAGI. The CDR3 DNA is TGTGCCAGCAGTTCCGCCGGGAGCCGGGGCACCGGGGAGCTGTTTTTT. It translates to CASSSAGSRGTGELFF.

The rearrangement links TRBV6-5 to TRBJ2-7; a weak D match, TRBD2 (6 bases). CDR1 is MNHEY, CDR2 SVGAGI, per germline. This CDR3 comprises 15 residues. The V end lost 5 bases, the J end lost 3 bases, and 17 bases lay between the germline ends. CDR3 nucleotides: TGTGCCAGCAGTAGGACTATAGGGCTTTACTACGAGCAGTACTTC. Translating gives CASSRTIGLYYEQYF.

The rearrangement links TRBV9 to TRBJ1-2, with 8 bases aligning to TRBD1. This CDR3 spans 15 amino acids. Germline V gene sequence: CDR1 SGDLS, CDR2 YYNGEE. The trim removed 3 bases at V and 4 bases at J, leaving 8 bases unmatched. For the CDR3, the DNA is TGTGCCAGCAGCGCACCACCAGGGGGCGGCTATGGCTACACCTTC. Protein: CASSAPPGGGYGYTF. Looking up the rest from reference TRBV9 and TRBJ1-2 gives the full variable domain: DSGVTQTPKHLITATGQRVTLRCSPRSGDLSVYWYQQSLDQGLQFLIQYYNGEERAKGNILERFSAQQFPDLHSELNLSSLELGDSALYFCASSAPPGGGYGYTFGSGTRLTVV.

This sequence joins TRBV19 and TRBJ1-4; 11 positions agree with TRBD1. Trimming took 3 bases from V and 7 from J; bases not matched to a gene: 10. Germline lookup yields CDR1 LNHDA and CDR2 SQIVND (reference sequence). The CDR3 runs 17 residues. This CDR3 is CASSMGEGTGGFEKLFF. The CDR3 region has the DNA TGTGCCAGTAGTATGGGCGAAGGGACAGGGGGTTTTGAAAAACTGTTTTTT.

This clone was detected only once. The chain has TRBV19 and TRBJ1-5; D may be TRBD1 (6 bases). There are 13 residues in the CDR3. CDR1 LNHDA and CDR2 SQIVND come from the germline V gene (reference sequence). CDR3 loop: CATGWGLSQPQHF. The CDR3 DNA follows: TGTGCGACGGGCTGGGGGCTTTCTCAGCCCCAGCATTTT.

This clone was detected a few times. CDR3 sequence: CASSEDGRYSNQPQHF. CDR3 DNA: TGTGCCAGCAGTGAGGATGGGAGATATAGCAATCAGCCCCAGCATTTT. V gene TRBV6-1 combines with J gene TRBJ1-5; D is unclear. There are 16 residues in the CDR3. Germline-derived CDR1 and CDR2 are MNHNS and SASEGT. The V and J ends lost 3 bases and 0 bases respectively, with 12 bases between them.

On this clone: Other nucleotide sequences from this sample produce the same CDR3. This chain uses TRBV7-3 with TRBJ2-1; D may be TRBD2 (7 bases). Germline V gene sequence: CDR1 SGHTA, CDR2 FQGTGA. This CDR3 comprises 13 residues. With 5 bases removed from V and 6 bases from J, the gap between germline ends came to 11 bases. CDR3 DNA: TGTGCCAGCAGCCTAGGGGGGGTCAATGAGCAGTTCTTC. It encodes CASSLGGVNEQFF. Full variable domain (remainder filled in from reference TRBV7-3 and TRBJ2-1): GAGVSQTPSNKVTEKGKYVELRCDPISGHTALYWYRQSLGQGPEFLIYFQGTGAADDSGLPNDRFFAVRPEGSVSTLKIQRTERGDSAVYLCASSLGGVNEQFFGPGTRLTVL.

Only a few counts were recorded for this clone. The V and J genes are TRBV28 and TRBJ2-7, with 9 bases aligning to TRBD2. The V gene's germline CDR1 is MDHEN and CDR2 SYDVKM. The CDR3 consists of 16 residues. V trimming: 2 bases; J trimming: 5 bases; junction bases outside the gene matches: 10. The DNA of the CDR3 is TGTGCCAGCAGTTTAGGTGTTAGCGGGAGAATTAACGAGCAGTACTTC. It translates to CASSLGVSGRINEQYF.

The V gene is TRBV7-9, the J gene TRBJ2-3; 9 nucleotides line up with TRBD2. This CDR3 contains 15 residues. V shed 5 bases and J 0 bases; nucleotides not matched to a gene: 3. CDR1 and CDR2 (germline): SEHNR, FQNEAQ (reference sequence). Written as DNA, the CDR3 is TGTGCCAGCAGCCAGACTAGCGGAAGCACAGATACGCAGTATTTT. Its translation is CASSQTSGSTDTQYF.

The chain couples TRBV18 to TRBJ2-2; 14 nucleotides match TRBD2. The CDR3 spans 17 residues. The ends lost 1 base at V and 6 bases at J; junction bases unmatched: 4. In germline, CDR1 is KGHSH, CDR2 LQKENI. CDR3: CASSPRLAGGPSGELFF. CDR3 nucleotide sequence: TGTGCCAGCTCACCACGACTAGCGGGAGGGCCGTCCGGGGAGCTGTTTTTT.

This chain connects TRBV7-9 to TRBJ1-4; 8 bases map to TRBD1. CDR1 is SEHNR, CDR2 FQNEAQ, per germline (reference sequence). This CDR3 has 15 amino acids. Germline trimming cut 1 base from V and 8 bases from J; bases unmatched to any gene: 6. The CDR3 sequence is CASSLVSGGWEKLFF. The CDR3, as DNA: TGTGCCAGCAGCTTAGTCTCAGGGGGCTGGGAAAAACTGTTTTTT.

This rearrangement joins TRBV13 to TRBJ1-1; perhaps TRBD1 as D (6 bases). This CDR3 is built from 17 residues. CDR1 is PRHDT and CDR2 is FYEKMQ in the germline V gene (reference sequence). V was trimmed by 1 base and J by 0 bases, leaving 15 bases between them. The CDR3 coding sequence is TGTGCCAGCAGCTTAGAGGGGCACCAGGGGCTGAACACTGAAGCTTTCTTT. Its translation: CASSLEGHQGLNTEAFF.

To note about this clone: In the same sample, other DNA sequences code for this CDR3. V is TRBV30 and J is TRBJ2-5; D unresolved. The CDR3 loop spans 13 amino acids. The germline V gene has CDR1 GTSNPN and CDR2 SVGIG (reference sequence). V was trimmed by 0 bases and J by 4 bases, leaving 9 bases between them. CDR3 sequence: CAWSVRVRETQYF. As DNA, the CDR3 is TGTGCCTGGAGTGTTCGAGTACGAGAGACCCAGTACTTC. The variable domain in full, completed from reference TRBV30 and TRBJ2-5, reads SQTIHQWPATLVQPVGSPLSLECTVEGTSNPNLYWYRQAAGRGLQLLFYSVGIGQISSEVPQNLSASRPQDRQFILSSKKLLLSDSGFYLCAWSVRVRETQYFGPGTRLLVL.

This sequence joins TRBV29-1 and TRBJ2-2; D unresolved. Trimming cost V 6 bases and J 2 bases, with 7 bases left between them. CDR1 is SQVTM and CDR2 is ANQGSEA in the germline V gene. The CDR3 sequence is 12 residues long. In DNA form, the CDR3 reads TGCAGCGTCCAACTAAACACCGGGGAGCTGTTTTTT. Encoded protein: CSVQLNTGELFF.

The chain uses TRBV2 and TRBJ2-7, with a possible D match to TRBD2 (5 bases). This CDR3 is 12 amino acids long. The ends were cut back, 7 bases at V and 4 bases at J, with 11 bases in the middle. The germline V gene has CDR1 SNHLY and CDR2 FYNNEI. The DNA for the CDR3 is TGTGCCAGCATGACGGACTTTTACGAGCAGTACTTC. Translating gives CASMTDFYEQYF.

This clone was counted only a few times. The gene calls are TRBV19 and TRBJ2-1; 9 bases are shared with TRBD1. CDR1 and CDR2 from the germline V gene are LNHDA and SQIVND (reference sequence). Trimming at V came to 7 bases and at J to 0 bases, leaving 7 bases not matched to a gene. This CDR3 has 16 amino acids. In nucleotides, the CDR3 is TGTGCCAGTAATGACAGGGGGTCTAGCTCCTACAATGAGCAGTTCTTC. It encodes CASNDRGSSSYNEQFF.

This chain joins TRBV5-6 and TRBJ1-2, with D possibly TRBD1 on 6 matching bases. The CDR3 has 13 residues. V was pared by 7 bases and J by 8 bases, with 18 bases between. Germline V gene lookup returns CDR1 SGHDT and CDR2 YYEEEE. CDR3 DNA: TGTGCCAGCTCAGCGCCCTCAGGGGTGGGCTACACCTTC. It encodes CASSAPSGVGYTF.